The source of this T cell receptor beta chain is a study of a mutant IDH1 vaccine in newly diagnosed glioma. Overall study: Before enrollment, the patients had been treated with radiotherapy alone, temozolomide alone, or both together. Most of them had received both. Study conclusions and caveats: Top-clonotype changes in peripheral T cells seemed unrelated to pseudoprogression.

Trimming removed 4 bases at V and 3 bases at J, with 16 bases between. The CDR3 contains 15 residues. Germline V gives CDR1 SGHDT, CDR2 YYEEEE. Specified time point: week 47, end of study. Vaccination comprised doses that each held 300 ug of mutant IDH1 20-mer peptide, plus topical imiquimod. Profiled with immunoSEQ multiplex PCR; TCRdb holds only in-frame clones, not every one. This sample yields over 30,000 clones, of which approximately 90% are seen a single time; approximately 12% belongs to the top ten. Comments on this clone: Its antigen is not known.

Here the sequenced sample was PBMCs, taken from a glioma patient whose treatment included an IDH1 peptide vaccine. The chain recombines TRBV5-6 with TRBJ1-1; D call uncertain. This receptor was obtained from a woman aged 25 to 39 with glioma. The CDR3 DNA is TGTGCCAGCAGCCCCCGAGGATTTAGGGACACTGAAGCTTTCTTT. Translating gives CASSPRGFRDTEAFF.